The clone carrying this TCR beta chain was picked up many times. The source of the sample is a study of T-cell reconstitution after alpha-beta-depleted transplantation in children. The authors prepared the TCRbeta library with unique molecular identifiers. TCRdb analysed the PCR reads with MiXCR anew, one entry per CDR3 protein. The sample lists about 610,000 distinct CDR3 sequences, roughly 10% seen once, with 4% in the top ten. This sequence originates from a human donor who donated a stem cell graft to a child with acute myeloid leukemia. The material sequenced was PBMCs from the stem cell graft donor, taken from the stem cell graft.

CDR3 DNA: TGTGCCACCAGTGACTCCCAACTAGTGACCCAGTACTTC. It encodes CATSDSQLVTQYF. This chain joins TRBV24-1 and TRBJ2-5; perhaps TRBD2 as D (5 bases). Trimming removed 4 bases at V and 7 bases at J, with 12 bases between. Germline CDR1 and CDR2: KGHDR and SFDVKD. This CDR3 has 13 amino acids.